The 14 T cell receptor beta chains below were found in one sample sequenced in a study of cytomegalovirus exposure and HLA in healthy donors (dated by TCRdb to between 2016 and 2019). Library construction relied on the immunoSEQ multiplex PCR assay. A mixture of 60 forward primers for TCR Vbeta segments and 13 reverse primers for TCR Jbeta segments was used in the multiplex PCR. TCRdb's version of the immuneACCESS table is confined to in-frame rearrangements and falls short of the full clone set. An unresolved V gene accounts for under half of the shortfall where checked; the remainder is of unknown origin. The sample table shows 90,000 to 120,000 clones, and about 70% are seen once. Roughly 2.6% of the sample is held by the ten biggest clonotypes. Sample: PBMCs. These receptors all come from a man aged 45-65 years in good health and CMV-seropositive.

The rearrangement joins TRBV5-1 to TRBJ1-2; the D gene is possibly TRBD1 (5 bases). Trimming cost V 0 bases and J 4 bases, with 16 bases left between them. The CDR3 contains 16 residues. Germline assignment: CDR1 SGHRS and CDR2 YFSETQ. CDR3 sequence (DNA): TGCGCCAGCAGCTTGGAACAGGCCCTGGGTGGCTATGGCTACACCTTC. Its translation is CASSLEQALGGYGYTF.

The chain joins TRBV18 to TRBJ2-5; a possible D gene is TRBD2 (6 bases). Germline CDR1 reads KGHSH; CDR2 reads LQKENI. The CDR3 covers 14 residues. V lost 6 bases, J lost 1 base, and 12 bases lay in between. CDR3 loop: CASSGRAGQETQYF. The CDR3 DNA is TGTGCCAGCTCCGGAAGAGCGGGCCAAGAGACCCAGTACTTC.

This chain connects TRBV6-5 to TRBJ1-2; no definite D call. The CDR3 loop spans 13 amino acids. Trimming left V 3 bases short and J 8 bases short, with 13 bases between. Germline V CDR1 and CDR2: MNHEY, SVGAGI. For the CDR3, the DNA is TGTGCCAGCAGTTATAGGCGGGTTGCAGGCTACACCTTC. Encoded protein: CASSYRRVAGYTF.

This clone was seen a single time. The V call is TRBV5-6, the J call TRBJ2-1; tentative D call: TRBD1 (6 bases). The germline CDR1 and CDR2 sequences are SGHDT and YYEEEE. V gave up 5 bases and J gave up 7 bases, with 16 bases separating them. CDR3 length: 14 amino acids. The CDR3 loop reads CASRRDIQENEQFF. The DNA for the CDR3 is TGTGCCAGCAGGAGGGACATACAGGAGAATGAGCAGTTCTTC.

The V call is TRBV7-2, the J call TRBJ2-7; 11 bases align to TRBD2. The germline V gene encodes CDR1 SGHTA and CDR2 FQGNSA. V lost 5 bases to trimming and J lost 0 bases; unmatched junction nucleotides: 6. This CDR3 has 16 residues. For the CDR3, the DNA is TGTGCCAGCAGCCAAACTAGCGGGAGCCCCTCCTACGAGCAGTACTTC. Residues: CASSQTSGSPSYEQYF.

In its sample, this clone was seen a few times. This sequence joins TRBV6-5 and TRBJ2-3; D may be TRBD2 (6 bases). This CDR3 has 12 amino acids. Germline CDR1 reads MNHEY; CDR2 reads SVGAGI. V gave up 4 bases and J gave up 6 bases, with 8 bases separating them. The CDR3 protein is CASSSSGDTQYF. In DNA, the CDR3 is TGTGCCAGCAGTTCCAGCGGGGATACGCAGTATTTT.

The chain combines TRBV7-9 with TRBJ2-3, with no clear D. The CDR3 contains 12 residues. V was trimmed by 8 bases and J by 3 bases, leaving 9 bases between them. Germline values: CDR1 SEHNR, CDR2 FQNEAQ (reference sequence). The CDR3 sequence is CASGAATDTQYF. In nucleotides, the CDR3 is TGTGCCAGCGGCGCGGCAACAGATACGCAGTATTTT. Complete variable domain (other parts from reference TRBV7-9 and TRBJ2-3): DTGVSQNPRHKITKRGQNVTFRCDPISEHNRLYWYRQTLGQGPEFLTYFQNEAQLEKSRLLSDRFSAERPKGSFSTLEIQRTEQGDSAMYLCASGAATDTQYFGPGTRLTVL.

The CDR3 here is CASRLVEWSSYEQYF. The CDR3 DNA reads TGTGCCAGCAGGCTAGTCGAGTGGAGCTCCTACGAGCAGTACTTC. The gene calls are TRBV6-1 and TRBJ2-5; no definite D call. The tail of the sequence fits TRBJ2-7 better, so the J call may be wrong. From germline, CDR1 is MNHNS and CDR2 SASEGT. The CDR3 totals 15 residues.

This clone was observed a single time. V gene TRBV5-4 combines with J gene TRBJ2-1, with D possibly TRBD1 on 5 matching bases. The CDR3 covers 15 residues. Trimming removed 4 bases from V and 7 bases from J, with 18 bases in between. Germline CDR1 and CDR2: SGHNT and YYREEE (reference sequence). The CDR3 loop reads CASSLEAGQWNEQFF. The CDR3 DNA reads TGTGCCAGCAGCCTTGAGGCAGGGCAATGGAATGAGCAGTTCTTC.

CDR3 coding DNA: TGCGCCAGCAGCTTCTCCTGGGGGTCTCCAGGGGGCGTTGATACGCAGTATTTT. Protein: CASSFSWGSPGGVDTQYF. The rearrangement joins TRBV23-1 to TRBJ2-3; 8 positions agree with TRBD1. TRBV23-1 is an open reading frame whose function is uncertain. The junction had 20 bases not matched to a gene; V was cut back by 6 bases and J by 6 bases. This CDR3 region has 18 residues.

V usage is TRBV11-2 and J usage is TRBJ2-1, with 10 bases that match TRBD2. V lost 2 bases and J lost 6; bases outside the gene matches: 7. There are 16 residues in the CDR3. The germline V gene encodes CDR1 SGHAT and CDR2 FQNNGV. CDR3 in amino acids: CASSLSSGSPTNEQFF. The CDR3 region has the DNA TGTGCCAGCAGCTTATCTAGCGGGAGCCCAACCAATGAGCAGTTCTTC.

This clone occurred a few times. The CDR3 here is CASTPGTGVTEAFF. The CDR3 DNA reads as TGTGCCAGCACCCCCGGGACAGGTGTCACTGAAGCTTTCTTT. The gene calls are TRBV18 and TRBJ1-1; TRBD1 matches 8 bases. This CDR3 is 14 amino acids long. Per germline, CDR1 KGHSH and CDR2 LQKENI. The junction had 9 bases not matched to a gene; V was cut back by 8 bases and J by 4 bases.

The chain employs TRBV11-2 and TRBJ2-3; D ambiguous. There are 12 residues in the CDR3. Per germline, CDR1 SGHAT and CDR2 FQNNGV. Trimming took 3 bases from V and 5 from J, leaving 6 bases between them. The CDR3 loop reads CASSLREDTQYF. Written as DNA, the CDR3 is TGTGCCAGCAGCTTGCGTGAAGATACGCAGTATTTT.

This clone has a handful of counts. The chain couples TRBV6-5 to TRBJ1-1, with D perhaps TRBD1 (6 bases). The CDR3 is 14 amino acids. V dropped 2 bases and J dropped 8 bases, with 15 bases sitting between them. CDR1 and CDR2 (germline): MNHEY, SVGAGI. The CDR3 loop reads CASSYDLGAREAFF. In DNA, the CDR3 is TGTGCCAGCAGTTACGATTTGGGGGCGCGGGAAGCTTTCTTT.